This TCR beta chain originates from a study of spatial heterogeneity in lung cancer. Time point described: sample taken at primary tumor resection. Tumor, nontumor lung or frozen PBMC supplied whole RNA that was sequenced unsorted. Carried by each TCR cDNA molecule was a unique molecular identifier. TCRdb reprocessed the 5' RACE reads with MiXCR, giving one entry per CDR3 protein. The data hold tens of thousands of distinct CDR3 sequences, with over 4.5% observed a single time. Germline CDR1 reads SGHTA; CDR2 reads FQGNSA. J gave up 7 bases and V 2 bases, and 8 bases lay outside the gene matches. This CDR3 comprises 15 residues.

This TCR was recovered from a male donor with early-stage non-small cell lung cancer. The chain joins TRBV7-2 to TRBJ2-1, with 7 nucleotides matching TRBD2. The source material was PBMCs, sampled at surgery. The CDR3 DNA reads TGTGCCAGCAGCTTAAGGTCTAGCGGAGGGAATGAGCAGTTCTTC. It is translated as CASSLRSSGGNEQFF.